This T cell receptor (beta chain) was sequenced during a study of identifying expanded T cells in peripheral blood. TCRdb keeps only in-frame clones here, not all; method: immunoSEQ multiplex PCR. The sample has 100,000 to 150,000 clones, 65% to 90% seen once. The ends were cut back, 1 base at V and 6 bases at J, with 12 bases in the middle. The CDR3 length is 13 residues. Germline V lookup: CDR1 SQVTM, CDR2 ANQGSEA. The receptor was isolated from a person aged 18 to 70 in good health. The chain carries TRBV29-1 and TRBJ1-1, with TRBD1 as a possible D gene (5 bases). The sequenced sample was blood. CDR3 DNA sequence: TGCAGCGTTGAAGGGAGGGGTGGGCCTGAAGCTTTCTTT. Protein: CSVEGRGGPEAFF.